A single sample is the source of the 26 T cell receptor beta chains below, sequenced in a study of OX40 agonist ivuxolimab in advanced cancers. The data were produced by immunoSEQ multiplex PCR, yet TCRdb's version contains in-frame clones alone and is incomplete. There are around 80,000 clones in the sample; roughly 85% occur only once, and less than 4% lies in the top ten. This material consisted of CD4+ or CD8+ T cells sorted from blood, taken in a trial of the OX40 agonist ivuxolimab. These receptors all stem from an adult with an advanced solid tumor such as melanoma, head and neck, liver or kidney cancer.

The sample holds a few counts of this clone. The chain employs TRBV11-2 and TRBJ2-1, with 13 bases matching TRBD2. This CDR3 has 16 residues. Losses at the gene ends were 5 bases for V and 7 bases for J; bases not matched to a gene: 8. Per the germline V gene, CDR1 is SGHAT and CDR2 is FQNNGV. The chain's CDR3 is CASSAAGTSGKNEQFF. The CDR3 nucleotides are TGTGCCAGCAGCGCTGCCGGGACTAGCGGGAAAAATGAGCAGTTCTTC.

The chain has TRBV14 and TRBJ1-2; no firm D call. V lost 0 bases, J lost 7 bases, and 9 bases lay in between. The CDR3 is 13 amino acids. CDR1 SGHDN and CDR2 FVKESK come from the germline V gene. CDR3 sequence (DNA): TGTGCCAGCAGCCAAGATTTAGGTGGTGGCTACACCTTC. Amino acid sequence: CASSQDLGGGYTF.

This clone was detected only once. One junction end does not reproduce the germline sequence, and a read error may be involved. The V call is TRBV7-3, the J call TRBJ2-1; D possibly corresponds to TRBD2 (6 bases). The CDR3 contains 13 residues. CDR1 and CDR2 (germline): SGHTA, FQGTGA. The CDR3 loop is CASSLYRAGYLLF. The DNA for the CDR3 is TGTGCCAGCAGCTTATACCGGGCGGGATATCTGCTCTTC.

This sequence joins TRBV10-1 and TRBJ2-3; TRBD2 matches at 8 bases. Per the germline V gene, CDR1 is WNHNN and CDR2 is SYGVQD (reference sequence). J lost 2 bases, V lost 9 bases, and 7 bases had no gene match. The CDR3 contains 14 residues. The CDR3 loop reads CARKAGATTDTQYF. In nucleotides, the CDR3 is TGCGCCAGAAAAGCGGGGGCGACCACAGATACGCAGTATTTT.

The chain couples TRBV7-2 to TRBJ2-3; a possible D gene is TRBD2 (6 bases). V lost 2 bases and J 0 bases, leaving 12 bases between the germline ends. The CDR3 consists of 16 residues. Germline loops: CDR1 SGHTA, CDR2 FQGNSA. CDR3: CASSLRSRGSTDTQYF. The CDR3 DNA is TGTGCCAGCAGCTTACGGTCCCGGGGGAGCACAGATACGCAGTATTTT.

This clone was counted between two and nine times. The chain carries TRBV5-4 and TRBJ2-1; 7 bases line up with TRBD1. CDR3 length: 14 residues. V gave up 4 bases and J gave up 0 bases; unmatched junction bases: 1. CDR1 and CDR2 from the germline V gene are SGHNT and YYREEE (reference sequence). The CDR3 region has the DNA TGTGCCAGCAGCAGGGACAGCTCCTACAATGAGCAGTTCTTC. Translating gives CASSRDSSYNEQFF. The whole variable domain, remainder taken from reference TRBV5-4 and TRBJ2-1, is ETGVTQSPTHLIKTRGQQVTLRCSSQSGHNTVSWYQQALGQGPQFIFQYYREEENGRGNFPPRFSGLQFPNYSSELNVNALELDDSALYLCASSRDSSYNEQFFGPGTRLTVL.

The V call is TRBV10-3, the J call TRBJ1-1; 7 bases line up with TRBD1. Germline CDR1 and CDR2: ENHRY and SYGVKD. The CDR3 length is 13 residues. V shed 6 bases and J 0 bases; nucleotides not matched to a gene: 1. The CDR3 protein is CAIRGTVNTEAFF. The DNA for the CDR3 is TGTGCCATCAGGGGGACAGTGAACACTGAAGCTTTCTTT.

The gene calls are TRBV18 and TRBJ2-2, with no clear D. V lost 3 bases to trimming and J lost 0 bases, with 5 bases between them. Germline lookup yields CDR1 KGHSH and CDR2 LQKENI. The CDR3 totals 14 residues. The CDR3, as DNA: TGTGCCAGCTCACCGCTTACGAACACCGGGGAGCTGTTTTTT. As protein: CASSPLTNTGELFF. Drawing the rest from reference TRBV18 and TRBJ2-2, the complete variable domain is NAGVMQNPRHLVRRRGQEARLRCSPMKGHSHVYWYRQLPEEGLKFMVYLQKENIIDESGMPKERFSAEFPKEGPSILRIQQVVRGDSAAYFCASSPLTNTGELFFGEGSRLTVL.

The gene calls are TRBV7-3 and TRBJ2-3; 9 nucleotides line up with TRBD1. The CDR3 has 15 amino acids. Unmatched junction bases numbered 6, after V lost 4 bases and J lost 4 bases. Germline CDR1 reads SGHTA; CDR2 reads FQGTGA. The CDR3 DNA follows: TGTGCCAGCAGCTCGCCGGGACAGGGTGCAGATACGCAGTATTTT. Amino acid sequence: CASSSPGQGADTQYF.

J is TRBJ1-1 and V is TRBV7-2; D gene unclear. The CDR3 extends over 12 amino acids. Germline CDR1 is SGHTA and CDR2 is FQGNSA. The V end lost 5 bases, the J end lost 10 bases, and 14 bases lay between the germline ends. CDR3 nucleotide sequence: TGTGCCAGCAGCCCATTGGACGTCGGAGCTTTCTTT. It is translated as CASSPLDVGAFF.

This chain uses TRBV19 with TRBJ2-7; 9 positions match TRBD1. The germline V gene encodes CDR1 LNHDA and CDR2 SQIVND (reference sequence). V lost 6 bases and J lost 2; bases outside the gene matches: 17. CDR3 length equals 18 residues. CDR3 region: CASSPVIFGTGRAYEQYF. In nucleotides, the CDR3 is TGTGCCAGTAGCCCCGTTATTTTCGGGACAGGGAGGGCCTACGAGCAGTACTTC.

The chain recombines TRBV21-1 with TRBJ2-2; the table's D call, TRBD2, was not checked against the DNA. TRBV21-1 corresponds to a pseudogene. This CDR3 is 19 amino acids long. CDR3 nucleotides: TGTGCCAGCAGCAAAGATCGGAGGACTAGCGGTAATCACACCGGGGAGCTGTTTTTT. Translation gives CASSKDRRTSGNHTGELFF.

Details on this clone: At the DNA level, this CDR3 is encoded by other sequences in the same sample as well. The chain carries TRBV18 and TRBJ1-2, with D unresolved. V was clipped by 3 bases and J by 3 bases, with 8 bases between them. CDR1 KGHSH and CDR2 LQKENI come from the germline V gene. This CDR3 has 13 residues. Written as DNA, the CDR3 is TGTGCCAGCTCACCCGGAACGGACTATGGCTACACCTTC. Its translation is CASSPGTDYGYTF.

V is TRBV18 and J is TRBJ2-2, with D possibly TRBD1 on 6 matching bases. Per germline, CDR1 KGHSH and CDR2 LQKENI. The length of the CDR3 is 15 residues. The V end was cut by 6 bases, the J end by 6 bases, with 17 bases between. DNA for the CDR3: TGTGCCAGCTCTCTGGGGCAGGGGATCGCCGGGGAGCTGTTTTTT. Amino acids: CASSLGQGIAGELFF.

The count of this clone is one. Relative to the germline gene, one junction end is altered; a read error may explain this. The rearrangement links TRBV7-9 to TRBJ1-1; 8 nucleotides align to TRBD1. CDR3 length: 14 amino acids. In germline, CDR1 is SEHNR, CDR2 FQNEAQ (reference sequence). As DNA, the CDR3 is TGTGCCAGCAGCGGCAGGGGGCGCGGGGTTGAAGCATTCTTT. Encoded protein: CASSGRGRGVEAFF.

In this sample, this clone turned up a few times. CDR3 sequence: CATNPTLGTVYGYTF. CDR3 sequence (DNA): TGTGCCACCAACCCCACCCTCGGGACAGTCTATGGCTACACCTTC. V usage is TRBV6-1 and J usage is TRBJ1-2; TRBD1 agrees at 7 bases. After removal of 10 bases from V and 4 bases from J, the junction contained 15 bases not matched to a gene. Germline loops: CDR1 MNHNS, CDR2 SASEGT. This CDR3 is built from 15 residues.

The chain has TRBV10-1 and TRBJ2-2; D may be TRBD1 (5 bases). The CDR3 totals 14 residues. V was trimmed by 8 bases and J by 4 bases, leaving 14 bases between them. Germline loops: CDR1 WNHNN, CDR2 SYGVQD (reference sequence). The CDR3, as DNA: TGCGCCAGCGTGGGGCCCAACACCACCGGGGAGCTGTTTTTT. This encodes CASVGPNTTGELFF.

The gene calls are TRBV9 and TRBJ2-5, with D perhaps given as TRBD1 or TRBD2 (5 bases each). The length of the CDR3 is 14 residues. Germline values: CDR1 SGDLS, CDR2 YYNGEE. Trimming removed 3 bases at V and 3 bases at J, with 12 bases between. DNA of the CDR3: TGTGCCAGCAGCGCGGGACCGGGGAAAGAGACCCAGTACTTC. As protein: CASSAGPGKETQYF.

The CDR3 reads CASSLAGVNTEAFF. CDR3 DNA sequence: TGTGCCAGCAGCTTAGCAGGCGTGAACACTGAAGCTTTCTTT. V gene TRBV7-9 combines with J gene TRBJ1-1; D unresolved. Germline assignment: CDR1 SEHNR and CDR2 FQNEAQ (reference sequence). V was trimmed by 0 bases and J by 0 bases, leaving 5 bases between them. The CDR3 sequence is 14 residues long.

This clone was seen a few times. The CDR3 is CASAWGRRTEAFF. Written as DNA, the CDR3 is TGTGCCAGCGCCTGGGGGCGACGGACTGAAGCTTTCTTT. The gene calls are TRBV9 and TRBJ1-1; weak D call: TRBD1 (6 bases). This CDR3 has 13 residues. The ends were cut back, 7 bases at V and 5 bases at J, with 15 bases in the middle. Germline V gene lookup returns CDR1 SGDLS and CDR2 YYNGEE.

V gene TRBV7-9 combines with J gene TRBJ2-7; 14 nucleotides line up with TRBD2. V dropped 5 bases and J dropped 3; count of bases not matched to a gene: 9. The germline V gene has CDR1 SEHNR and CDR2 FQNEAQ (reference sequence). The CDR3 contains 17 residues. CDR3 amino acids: CASSAGTSGRGGYEQYF. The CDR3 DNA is TGTGCCAGCAGCGCCGGGACTAGCGGGAGAGGGGGCTACGAGCAGTACTTC.

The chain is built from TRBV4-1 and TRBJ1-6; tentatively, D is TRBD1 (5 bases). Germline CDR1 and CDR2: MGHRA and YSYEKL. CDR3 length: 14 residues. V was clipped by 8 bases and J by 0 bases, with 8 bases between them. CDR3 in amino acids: CASRQSSYNSPLHF. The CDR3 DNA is TGCGCCAGCCGACAGAGCTCCTATAATTCACCCCTCCACTTT.

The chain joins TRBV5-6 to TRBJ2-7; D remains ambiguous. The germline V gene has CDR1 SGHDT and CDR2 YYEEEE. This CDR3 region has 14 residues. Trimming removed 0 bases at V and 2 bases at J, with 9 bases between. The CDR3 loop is CASSLVSLPYEQYF. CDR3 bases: TGTGCCAGCAGCTTGGTTTCTCTTCCCTACGAGCAGTACTTC.

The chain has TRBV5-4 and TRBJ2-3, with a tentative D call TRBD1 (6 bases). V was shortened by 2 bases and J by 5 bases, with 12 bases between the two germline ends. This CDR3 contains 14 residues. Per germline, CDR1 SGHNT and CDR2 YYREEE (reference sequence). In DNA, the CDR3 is TGTGCCAGCAGCTTAGAGGGGGTAAAAGATACGCAGTATTTT. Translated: CASSLEGVKDTQYF.

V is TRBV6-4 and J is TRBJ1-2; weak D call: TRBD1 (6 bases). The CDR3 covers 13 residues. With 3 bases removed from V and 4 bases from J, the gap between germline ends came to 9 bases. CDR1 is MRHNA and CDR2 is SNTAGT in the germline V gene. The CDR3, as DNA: TGTGCCAGCAGTGAAGGGGGGGGCTATGGCTACACCTTC. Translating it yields CASSEGGGYGYTF.

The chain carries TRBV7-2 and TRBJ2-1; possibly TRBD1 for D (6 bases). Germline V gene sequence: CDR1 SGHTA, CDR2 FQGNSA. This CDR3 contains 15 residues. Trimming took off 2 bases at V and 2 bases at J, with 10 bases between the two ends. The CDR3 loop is CASSLNDRTYNEQFF. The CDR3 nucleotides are TGTGCCAGCAGCTTAAACGACAGGACCTACAATGAGCAGTTCTTC.